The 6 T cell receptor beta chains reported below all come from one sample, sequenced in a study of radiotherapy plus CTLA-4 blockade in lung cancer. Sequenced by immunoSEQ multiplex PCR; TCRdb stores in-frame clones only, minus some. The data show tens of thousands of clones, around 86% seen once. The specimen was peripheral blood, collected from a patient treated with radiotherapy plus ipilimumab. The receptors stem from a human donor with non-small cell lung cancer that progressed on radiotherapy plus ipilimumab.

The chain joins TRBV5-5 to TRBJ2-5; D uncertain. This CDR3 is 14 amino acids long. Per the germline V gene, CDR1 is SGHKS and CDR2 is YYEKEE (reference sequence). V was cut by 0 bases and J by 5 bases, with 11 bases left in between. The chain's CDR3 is CASSLAYPGETQYF. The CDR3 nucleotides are TGTGCCAGCAGCTTGGCCTACCCCGGGGAGACCCAGTACTTC. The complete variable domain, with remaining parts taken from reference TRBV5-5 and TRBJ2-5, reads DAGVTQSPTHLIKTRGQQVTLRCSPISGHKSVSWYQQVLGQGPQFIFQYYEKEERGRGNFPDRFSARQFPNYSSELNVNALLLGDSALYLCASSLAYPGETQYFGPGTRLLVL.

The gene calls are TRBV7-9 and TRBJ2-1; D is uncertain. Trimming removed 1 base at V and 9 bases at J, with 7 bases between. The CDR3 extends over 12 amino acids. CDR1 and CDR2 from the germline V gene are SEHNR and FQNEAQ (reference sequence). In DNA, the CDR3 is TGTGCCAGCAGCTTAGGATTAGCTGAGCAGTTCTTC. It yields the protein CASSLGLAEQFF.

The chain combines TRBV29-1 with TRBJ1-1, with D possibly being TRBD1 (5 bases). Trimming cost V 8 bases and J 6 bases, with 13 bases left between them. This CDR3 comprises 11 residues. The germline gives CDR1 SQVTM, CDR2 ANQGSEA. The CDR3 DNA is TGCAGCACTCTGGCCAGGGCTGAAGCTTTCTTT. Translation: CSTLARAEAFF.

The CDR3 here is CASREQSYEQYF. CDR3 nucleotide sequence: TGTGCCAGCCGCGAACAGTCCTACGAGCAGTACTTC. The rearrangement links TRBV28 to TRBJ2-7; D is uncertain. The CDR3 extends over 12 amino acids. The germline V gene encodes CDR1 MDHEN and CDR2 SYDVKM. The V gene lost 8 bases and the J gene lost 1 base, with 9 bases spanning the gap.

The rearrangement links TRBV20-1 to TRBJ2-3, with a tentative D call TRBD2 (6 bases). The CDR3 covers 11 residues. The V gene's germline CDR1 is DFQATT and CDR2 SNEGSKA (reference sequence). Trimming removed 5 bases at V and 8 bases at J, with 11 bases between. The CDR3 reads CSAFMGGTQYF. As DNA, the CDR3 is TGCAGTGCTTTCATGGGAGGTACGCAGTATTTT.

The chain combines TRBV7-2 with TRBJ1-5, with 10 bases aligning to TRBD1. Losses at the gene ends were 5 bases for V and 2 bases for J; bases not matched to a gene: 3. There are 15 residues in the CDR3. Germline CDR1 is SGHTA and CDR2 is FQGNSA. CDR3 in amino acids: CASSAGTGGNQPQHF. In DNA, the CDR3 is TGTGCCAGCAGCGCGGGGACAGGGGGCAATCAGCCCCAGCATTTT.